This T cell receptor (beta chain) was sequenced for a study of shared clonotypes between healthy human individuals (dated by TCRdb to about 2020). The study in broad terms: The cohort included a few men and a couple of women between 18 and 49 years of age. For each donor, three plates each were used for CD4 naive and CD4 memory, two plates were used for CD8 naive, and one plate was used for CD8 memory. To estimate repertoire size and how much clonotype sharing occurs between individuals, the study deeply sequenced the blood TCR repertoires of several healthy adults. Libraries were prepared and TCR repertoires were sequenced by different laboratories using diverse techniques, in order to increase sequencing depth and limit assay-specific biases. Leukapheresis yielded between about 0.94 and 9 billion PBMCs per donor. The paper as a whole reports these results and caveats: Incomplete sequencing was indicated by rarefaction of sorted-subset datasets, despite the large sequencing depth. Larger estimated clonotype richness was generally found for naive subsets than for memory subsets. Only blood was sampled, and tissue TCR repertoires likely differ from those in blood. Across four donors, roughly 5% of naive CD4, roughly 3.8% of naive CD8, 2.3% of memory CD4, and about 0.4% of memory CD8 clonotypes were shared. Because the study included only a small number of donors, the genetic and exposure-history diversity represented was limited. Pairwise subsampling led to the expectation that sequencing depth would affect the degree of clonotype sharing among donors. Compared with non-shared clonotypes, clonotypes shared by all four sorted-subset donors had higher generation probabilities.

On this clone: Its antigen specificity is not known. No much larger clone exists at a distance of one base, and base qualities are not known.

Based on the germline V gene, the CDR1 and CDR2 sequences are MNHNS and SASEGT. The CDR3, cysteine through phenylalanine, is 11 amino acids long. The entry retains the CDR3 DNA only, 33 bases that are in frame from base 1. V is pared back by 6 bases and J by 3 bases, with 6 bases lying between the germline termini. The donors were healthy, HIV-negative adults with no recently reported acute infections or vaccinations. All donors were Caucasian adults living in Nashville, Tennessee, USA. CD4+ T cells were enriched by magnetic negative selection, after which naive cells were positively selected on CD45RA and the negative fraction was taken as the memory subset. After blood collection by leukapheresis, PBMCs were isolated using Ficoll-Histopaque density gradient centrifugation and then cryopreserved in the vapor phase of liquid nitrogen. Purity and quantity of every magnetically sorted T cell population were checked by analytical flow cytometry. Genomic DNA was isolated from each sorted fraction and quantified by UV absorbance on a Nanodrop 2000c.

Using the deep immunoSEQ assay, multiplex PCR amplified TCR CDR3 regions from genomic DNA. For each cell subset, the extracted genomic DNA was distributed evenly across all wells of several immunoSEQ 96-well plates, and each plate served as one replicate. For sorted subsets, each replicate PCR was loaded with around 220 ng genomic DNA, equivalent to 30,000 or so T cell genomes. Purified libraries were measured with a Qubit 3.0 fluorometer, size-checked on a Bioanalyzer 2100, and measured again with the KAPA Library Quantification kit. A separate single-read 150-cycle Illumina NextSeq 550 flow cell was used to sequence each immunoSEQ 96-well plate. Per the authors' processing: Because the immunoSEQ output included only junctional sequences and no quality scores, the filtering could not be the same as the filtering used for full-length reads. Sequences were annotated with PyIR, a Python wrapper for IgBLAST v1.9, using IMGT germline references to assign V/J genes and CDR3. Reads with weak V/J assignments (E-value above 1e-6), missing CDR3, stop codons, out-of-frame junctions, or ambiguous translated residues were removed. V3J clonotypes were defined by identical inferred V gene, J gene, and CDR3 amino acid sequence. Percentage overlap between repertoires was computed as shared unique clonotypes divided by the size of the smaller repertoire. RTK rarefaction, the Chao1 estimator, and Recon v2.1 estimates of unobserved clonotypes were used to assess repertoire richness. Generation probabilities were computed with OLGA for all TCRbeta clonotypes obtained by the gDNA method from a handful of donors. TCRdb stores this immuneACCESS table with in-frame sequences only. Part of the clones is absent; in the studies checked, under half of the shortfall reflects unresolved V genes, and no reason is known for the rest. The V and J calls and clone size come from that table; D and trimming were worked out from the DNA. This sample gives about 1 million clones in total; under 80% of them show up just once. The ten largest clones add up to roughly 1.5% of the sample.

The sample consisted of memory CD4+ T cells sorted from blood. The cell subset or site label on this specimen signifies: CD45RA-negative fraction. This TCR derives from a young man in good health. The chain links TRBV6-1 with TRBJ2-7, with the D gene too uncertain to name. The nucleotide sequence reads TGTGCCAGCAGACACCACTACGAGCAGTACTTC. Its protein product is CASRHHYEQYF.